One sample yielded the 28 T cell receptor beta chains listed below, sequenced in a study of regulatory T cells in long-lasting Graves disease. The time point: newly diagnosed GD, antithyroid drugs for less than 3 months. Researchers made the TCR library from RNA that was extracted from PBMCs. iRepertoire HTBI primers and Arm-PCR of CDR3 regions built TCR beta libraries. TCRdb used MiXCR to reprocess the multiplex PCR reads, holding one entry per CDR3 protein. The sample lists 510,000 or so distinct CDR3 sequences; about 12% were seen once. These data also formed part of another study, on T cells in Graves' hyperthyroidism and ophthalmopathy.

The sample in question was peripheral blood mononuclear cells (PBMCs), obtained at new diagnosis, from a patient treated with antithyroid drugs. These receptors all stem from a woman aged 30 to 39 with Graves disease.

This clonotype was seen a handful of times. A read error may account for a junction end that differs from germline. The chain joins TRBV5-1 to TRBJ2-3; D is perhaps TRBD1 or TRBD2 (6 bases each). This CDR3 spans 14 amino acids. CDR1 is SGHRS and CDR2 is YFSETQ in the germline V gene. The CDR3: CASSLLGGTGTQYF. In DNA form, the CDR3 reads TGCGCCAGCAGCTTGCTGGGGGGCACAGGTACGCAGTATTTT.

The sample holds a few counts of this clonotype. CDR3 sequence: CASSLYNYRGQESPLHF. The CDR3 coding sequence is TGTGCCAGCAGCTTATATAACTATCGGGGACAGGAATCACCCCTCCACTTT. The chain recombines TRBV7-9 with TRBJ1-6; TRBD1 agrees at 8 bases. Germline V gene sequence: CDR1 SEHNR, CDR2 FQNEAQ (reference sequence). V shed 2 bases and J 10 bases; nucleotides not matched to a gene: 13. CDR3 length equals 17 residues.

This clonotype was picked up many times. This chain links TRBV28 with TRBJ1-1, with no clear D. V shed 9 bases and J shed 0 bases, with 11 bases lying between them. This CDR3 region has 13 residues. In germline, CDR1 is MDHEN, CDR2 SYDVKM. The CDR3 here is CASLPTLNTEAFF. CDR3 in DNA: TGTGCCAGTCTCCCGACCCTGAACACTGAAGCTTTCTTT.

This clonotype occurred a few times. The chain uses TRBV6-1 and TRBJ2-2, with a tentative D call TRBD1 (5 bases). Germline V gene sequence: CDR1 MNHNS, CDR2 SASEGT. The CDR3 has 14 residues. Trimming took 5 bases from V and 6 from J, leaving 13 bases between them. The CDR3 loop is CASSRRGMAGELFF. CDR3 nucleotide sequence: TGTGCCAGCAGTCGAAGGGGAATGGCCGGGGAGCTGTTTTTT.

This clonotype was picked up many times. The gene calls are TRBV28 and TRBJ2-7; no definite D call. This CDR3 is 14 amino acids long. Germline V gives CDR1 MDHEN, CDR2 SYDVKM. V shed 5 bases and J shed 0 bases, with 11 bases lying between them. The CDR3 reads CASSPSGVSYEQYF. CDR3 coding DNA: TGTGCCAGCAGTCCGTCGGGCGTCTCCTACGAGCAGTACTTC.

A few counts support this clonotype. The chain links TRBV3-1 to TRBJ1-5, with D unclear. CDR3 length: 14 amino acids. The V and J ends lost 0 bases and 5 bases respectively, with 8 bases between them. Germline-derived CDR1 and CDR2 are LGHDT and YNNKEL (reference sequence). The CDR3 protein is CASSQDHADQPQHF. The CDR3 DNA sequence: TGTGCCAGCAGCCAAGACCATGCGGATCAGCCCCAGCATTTT.

The V and J genes are TRBV28 and TRBJ2-4; D is possibly TRBD1 or TRBD2 (6 bases each). V dropped 2 bases and J dropped 8 bases, with 16 bases sitting between them. CDR1 MDHEN and CDR2 SYDVKM come from the germline V gene. This CDR3 spans 15 amino acids. The CDR3 loop reads CASSLMGGRGYIQYF. The CDR3 DNA reads TGTGCCAGCAGTTTAATGGGGGGAAGGGGGTACATTCAGTACTTC.

This clonotype was seen repeatedly, ten times or more. This chain joins TRBV19 and TRBJ2-7; D remains unclear. From germline, CDR1 is LNHDA and CDR2 SQIVND (reference sequence). V was shortened by 7 bases and J by 0 bases, with 19 bases between the two germline ends. This CDR3 is 16 amino acids long. Here the CDR3 reads CASKASASESSYEQYF. CDR3 DNA sequence: TGTGCCAGTAAGGCATCGGCGAGCGAGAGCTCCTACGAGCAGTACTTC.

This clonotype was counted many times. The chain links TRBV20-1 to TRBJ2-2, with D possibly matching TRBD1 (6 bases). Per the germline V gene, CDR1 is DFQATT and CDR2 is SNEGSKA (reference sequence). The ends were cut back, 6 bases at V and 6 bases at J, with 14 bases in the middle. The CDR3 runs 13 residues. The chain's CDR3 is CSATTGPPGELFF. CDR3 sequence (DNA): TGCAGTGCAACTACAGGGCCCCCCGGGGAGCTGTTTTTT.

The rearrangement uses TRBV2 and TRBJ1-2; 12 nucleotides align to TRBD1. The CDR3 runs 15 residues. The germline CDR1 and CDR2 sequences are SNHLY and FYNNEI. Trimming cost V 9 bases and J 4 bases; bases outside gene matches: 9. For the CDR3, the DNA is TGTGCCAGTTCGGGACAGGGGGCCACATCCTATGGCTACACCTTC. Protein sequence: CASSGQGATSYGYTF. The entire variable domain, with the rest obtained from reference TRBV2 and TRBJ1-2, is as follows: EPEVTQTPSHQVTQMGQEVILRCVPISNHLYFYWYRQILGQKVEFLVSFYNNEISEKSEIFDDQFSVERPDGSNFTLKIRSTKLEDSAMYFCASSGQGATSYGYTFGSGTRLTVV.

In its sample, this clonotype was seen many times. The V gene is TRBV14, the J gene TRBJ2-1; TRBD2 aligns across 10 bases. The CDR3 loop spans 14 amino acids. The ends lost 8 bases at V and 7 bases at J; junction bases unmatched: 8. Germline lookup yields CDR1 SGHDN and CDR2 FVKESK. The CDR3 DNA sequence: TGTGCCAGCCGATTTGCTAGCGGGAGTAATGAGCAGTTCTTC. Residues: CASRFASGSNEQFF.

This clonotype was seen ten or more times. V gene TRBV12-3 or TRBV12-4 combines with J gene TRBJ1-2; D is possibly TRBD1 (6 bases). The ends were cut back, 5 bases at V and 8 bases at J, with 15 bases in the middle. This CDR3 is 13 amino acids long. DNA for the CDR3: TGTGCCAGCAGTGAAGGAAACAGGGCGGGCTACACCTTC. This encodes CASSEGNRAGYTF.

On this clonotype itself: The germline gene is not matched at one end of the junction; a read error may be the cause. V is TRBV20-1 and J is TRBJ2-1; TRBD2 aligns across 10 bases. The CDR3 covers 14 residues. Germline V gene lookup returns CDR1 DFQATT and CDR2 SNEGSKA (reference sequence). For the CDR3, the DNA is TGCAGTGCTAGGAGCGGGAGGGCCGTCAATGAGCAGCTCTTC. Translation gives CSARSGRAVNEQLF.

This chain joins TRBV5-1 and TRBJ2-5; the D is unclear. The germline CDR1 and CDR2 sequences are SGHRS and YFSETQ. Between the trimmed V and J ends, which lost 7 bases and 3 bases, there was a span of 16 bases. The length of the CDR3 is 14 residues. The CDR3 here is CASQVSQPKETQYF. CDR3 nucleotide sequence: TGCGCCAGCCAGGTCTCACAACCCAAAGAGACCCAGTACTTC.

This clonotype was detected many times. The V gene is TRBV10-3, the J gene TRBJ2-5; tentative D call: TRBD1 (7 bases). The CDR3 is 15 residues long. Germline values: CDR1 ENHRY, CDR2 SYGVKD. V shed 4 bases and J shed 1 base, with 13 bases lying between them. As DNA, the CDR3 is TGTGCCATCAGTGGAGACAGGGAGGCCCAAGAGACCCAGTACTTC. It translates to CAISGDREAQETQYF.

This clonotype was counted at least ten times. The rearrangement uses TRBV20-1 and TRBJ2-7; 10 nucleotides agree with TRBD2. CDR3 length: 14 residues. V trimming: 4 bases; J trimming: 5 bases; junction bases outside the gene matches: 8. Germline CDR1 and CDR2: DFQATT and SNEGSKA (reference sequence). The CDR3 DNA reads TGCAGTGCTAAACTTAGCGGGAGGACGGACGAGCAGTACTTC. It yields the protein CSAKLSGRTDEQYF.

This clonotype was seen more than once but under ten times. The chain combines TRBV20-1 with TRBJ2-1; a possible D gene is TRBD1 (6 bases). Germline CDR1 is DFQATT and CDR2 is SNEGSKA (reference sequence). This CDR3 region has 13 residues. V dropped 5 bases and J dropped 10 bases, with 18 bases sitting between them. CDR3 protein: CSARRPGAREQFF. The CDR3 DNA sequence: TGCAGTGCTCGGCGACCAGGGGCACGCGAGCAGTTCTTC.

Ten or more counts support this clonotype. This sequence joins TRBV28 and TRBJ1-1; D not certain. The germline gives CDR1 MDHEN, CDR2 SYDVKM. CDR3 length: 12 residues. Trimming removed 3 bases from V and 6 bases from J, with 8 bases in between. CDR3 bases: TGTGCCAGCAGTTTTTTGACCGCTGAAGCTTTCTTT. It encodes CASSFLTAEAFF. The full variable domain, with the rest looked up from reference TRBV28 and TRBJ1-1, is DVKVTQSSRYLVKRTGEKVFLECVQDMDHENMFWYRQDPGLGLRLIYFSYDVKMKEKGDIPEGYSVSREKKERFSLILESASTNQTSMYLCASSFLTAEAFFGQGTRLTVV.

This clonotype was recorded at least ten times. The chain uses TRBV28 and TRBJ1-4; 8 bases agree with TRBD1. CDR1 and CDR2 from the germline V gene are MDHEN and SYDVKM. V gave up 6 bases and J gave up 1 base; unmatched junction bases: 7. There are 16 residues in the CDR3. The CDR3 spells CASSPGQGLTNEKLFF. CDR3 nucleotides: TGTGCCAGCAGCCCCGGACAGGGCCTAACTAATGAAAAACTGTTTTTT.

This clonotype has a count of ten or more. The chain couples TRBV29-1 to TRBJ1-1, with 7 nucleotides matching TRBD1. Germline V lookup: CDR1 SQVTM, CDR2 ANQGSEA. The length of the CDR3 is 14 residues. Trimming at V came to 3 bases and at J to 3 bases, leaving 7 bases not matched to a gene. CDR3 in amino acids: CSVDRGLVYTEAFF. CDR3 nucleotides: TGCAGCGTTGACAGGGGGTTAGTCTACACTGAAGCTTTCTTT. The full variable domain, its missing parts supplied by reference TRBV29-1 and TRBJ1-1, is SAVISQKPSRDICQRGTSLTIQCQVDSQVTMMFWYRQQPGQSLTLIATANQGSEATYESGFVIDKFPISRPNLTFSTLTVSNMSPEDSSIYLCSVDRGLVYTEAFFGQGTRLTVV.

This clonotype was counted a few times. The chain combines TRBV5-1 with TRBJ1-3; TRBD1 matches 9 bases. With 4 bases clipped from V and 1 base from J, the junction kept 9 bases outside the gene matches. Germline V CDR1 and CDR2: SGHRS, YFSETQ. The CDR3 runs to 17 residues. The DNA of the CDR3 is TGCGCCAGCAGCACCGGAACCGGGACAGGGTCTGGAAACACCATATATTTT. It translates to CASSTGTGTGSGNTIYF.

This clonotype was detected ten times or more. The chain couples TRBV7-8 to TRBJ2-1, with 10 nucleotides matching TRBD1. Unmatched junction bases numbered 6, after V lost 5 bases and J lost 8 bases. Germline V gene lookup returns CDR1 SGHVS and CDR2 FQNEAQ. The CDR3 has 14 residues. CDR3 loop: CASSPRDRGYEQFF. The CDR3 DNA reads as TGTGCCAGCAGCCCCCGGGACAGGGGCTATGAGCAGTTCTTC. The full variable domain, in which reference TRBV7-8 and TRBJ2-1 provide the parts outside the CDR3, is GAGVSQSPRYKVAKRGQDVALRCDPISGHVSLFWYQQALGQGPEFLTYFQNEAQLDKSGLPSDRFFAERPEGSVSTLKIQRTQQEDSAVYLCASSPRDRGYEQFFGPGTRLTVL.

This clonotype was seen at least ten times. The J gene is TRBJ2-2, the V gene TRBV12-3 or TRBV12-4; D is possibly TRBD1 (6 bases). This CDR3 is built from 15 residues. V lost 6 bases, J lost 0 bases, and 11 bases lay in between. The CDR3 DNA sequence: TGTGCCAGCAGCCAGCGGACAGCGAACACCGGGGAGCTGTTTTTT. This sequence encodes CASSQRTANTGELFF.

The sample holds many counts of this clonotype. This chain connects TRBV11-3 to TRBJ1-1; D remains unclear. Germline CDR1 is SGHNT and CDR2 is YENEEA. The CDR3 runs 13 residues. Trimming shortened V by 3 bases and J by 7 bases, and 12 bases separated the two germline ends. CDR3 residues: CASSFFRGVEAFF. The CDR3, as DNA: TGTGCCAGCAGCTTCTTCAGAGGCGTTGAAGCTTTCTTT.

At least ten counts were recorded for this clonotype. This chain connects TRBV18 to TRBJ1-6; 10 bases are a match to TRBD1. Germline V lookup: CDR1 KGHSH, CDR2 LQKENI. J gave up 10 bases and V 6 bases, and 6 bases lay outside the gene matches. The CDR3 contains 14 residues. The DNA for the CDR3 is TGTGCCAGCTCGACAGACAGGGGGCGATCACCCCTCCACTTT. This encodes CASSTDRGRSPLHF. Looking up the rest from reference TRBV18 and TRBJ1-6 gives the full variable domain: NAGVMQNPRHLVRRRGQEARLRCSPMKGHSHVYWYRQLPEEGLKFMVYLQKENIIDESGMPKERFSAEFPKEGPSILRIQQVVRGDSAAYFCASSTDRGRSPLHFGNGTRLTVT.

This clonotype has a count of ten or more. The V call is TRBV5-6, the J call TRBJ1-1, with D hard to call. The CDR3 length is 15 residues. Germline values: CDR1 SGHDT, CDR2 YYEEEE. Deletions cut 0 bases from V and 1 base from J, with 10 bases between. The DNA for the CDR3 is TGTGCCAGCAGCTTGGATTGGGGAGGGAACACTGAAGCTTTCTTT. Amino acids: CASSLDWGGNTEAFF.

Ten or more counts support this clonotype. One junction end disagrees with the germline gene, perhaps due to a read error. This chain uses TRBV11-2 with TRBJ2-4; D remains unclear. Germline values: CDR1 SGHAT, CDR2 FQNNGV. CDR3 length equals 13 residues. This CDR3 reads CASSLGPKDIQYF. The CDR3, as DNA: TGTGCCAGCAGTTTAGGACCAAAGGACATTCAGTACTTC.

V usage is TRBV5-1 and J usage is TRBJ2-1; 8 nucleotides match TRBD2. Germline CDR1 reads SGHRS; CDR2 reads YFSETQ. V shed 6 bases, J shed 4 bases, and the junction held 9 bases outside the gene matches. The CDR3 runs to 15 residues. The CDR3 loop is CASNSGRAAYNEQFF. The CDR3 coding sequence is TGCGCCAGCAATTCCGGGAGGGCCGCGTACAATGAGCAGTTCTTC.